This T cell receptor beta chain was captured by sequencing in a study of T cell changes during pregnancy in multiple sclerosis. The germline V gene encodes CDR1 SGDLS and CDR2 YYNGEE. The CDR3 extends over 15 amino acids. Trimming at V came to 4 bases and at J to 3 bases, leaving 9 bases not matched to a gene. Sequencing used immunoSEQ multiplex PCR; TCRdb keeps in-frame clones, though not all of them. The data contain tens of thousands of clones, 90% of them singletons. This clone was found a few times. This material consisted of CD4+ T cells from peripheral blood mononuclear cells, taken in the first trimester of pregnancy. This TCR derives from a female donor in good health, enrolled as a control in a pregnancy study. The rearrangement links TRBV9 to TRBJ1-1; 7 positions agree with TRBD1. The CDR3 DNA sequence: TGTGCCAGCAGCCACCCAGAGGGGACAGACACTGAAGCTTTCTTT. It translates to CASSHPEGTDTEAFF.